This entry concerns a single T cell receptor beta chain. Its antigen is unknown. Germline V gene data show CDR1 as MNHNS and CDR2 as SASEGT. The CDR3 is made up of 15 amino acids. Trimming removed 3 bases at V and 2 bases at J, with 13 bases between. PCR was performed using 60 Vbeta and 13 Jbeta primers. Method: immunoSEQ multiplex PCR; TCRdb's copy keeps in-frame clones and lacks some. The sample consists of about 120,000 clones, around 74% of them appearing once. At sampling all donors were nominally healthy, likely with unrecorded immune exposures. This entry is derived from a study of cytomegalovirus exposure and HLA in healthy donors. Study-wide results and caveats: A previous analysis found most TCR beta V segments productive roughly 90% or roughly 30% of the time. Cytomegalovirus-associated TCR beta chains were listed, numbering roughly 150.

The chain recombines TRBV6-1 with TRBJ1-1; no reliable D call. The sequenced material came from PBMCs. This receptor was identified in a man between 60 and 75 years old in good health and CMV-seropositive. In DNA, the CDR3 is TGTGCCAGCAGTGATTCCGGGGAAACAAACACTGAAGCTTTCTTT. This codes for CASSDSGETNTEAFF.